This TCR beta chain was recovered during a study of control samples from healthy donors and cancer patients. Looked up from germline, CDR1 is SGHNT and CDR2 is YYREEE (reference sequence). Losses at the gene ends were 3 bases for V and 7 bases for J; bases not matched to a gene: 9. This CDR3 is built from 15 residues. Here immunoSEQ multiplex PCR was the method, and the copy in TCRdb shows in-frame clones only, minus some. The sample lists about 130,000 clones; approximately 92% were seen once. The sequencing input was blood. V is TRBV5-4 and J is TRBJ1-4, with 7 bases lining up with TRBD1. The TCR comes from a man younger than 30 in good health. For the CDR3, the DNA is TGTGCCAGCAGCTCCCAAACAGGGGTCGGTGAAAAACTGTTTTTT. This sequence encodes CASSSQTGVGEKLFF.